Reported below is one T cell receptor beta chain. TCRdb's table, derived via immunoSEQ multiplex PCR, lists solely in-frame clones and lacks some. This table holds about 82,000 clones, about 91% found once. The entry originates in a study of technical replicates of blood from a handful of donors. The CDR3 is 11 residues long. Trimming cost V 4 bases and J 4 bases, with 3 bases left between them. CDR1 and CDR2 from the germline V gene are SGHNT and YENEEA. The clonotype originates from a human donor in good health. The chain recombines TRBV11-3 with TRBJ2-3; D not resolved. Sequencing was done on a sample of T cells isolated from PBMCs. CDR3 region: CASSSSDTQYF. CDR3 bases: TGTGCCAGCAGCTCCTCAGATACGCAGTATTTT.